The T cell receptor (beta chain) under discussion was sequenced for a study of shared clonotypes between healthy human individuals. The genomic DNA of each subset was split evenly across several immunoSEQ plates. Using ten immunoSEQ deep assay plates, investigators sequenced unsorted PBMC DNA. Method: immunoSEQ multiplex PCR; TCRdb's copy keeps in-frame clones and lacks some. The repertoire has around 500,000 clones, roughly three quarters of them found once; the top ten carry less than 15%. For this clone: Its target is not known.

The CDR3 spans 14 residues. Germline assignment: CDR1 SGHRS and CDR2 YFSETQ. Germline trimming cut 4 bases from V and 2 bases from J; bases unmatched to any gene: 5. Regarding the study as a whole: The authors expected sequencing depth to affect clonotype sharing among donors.

Sequencing was done on a sample of PBMCs. The genes are TRBV5-1 and TRBJ2-7; 8 bases map to TRBD1. The sequence was collected from a woman aged 40 to 50 in good health. Some clones in this sample may be carry-over from other donors' samples. CDR3 loop: CASSKQGGTYEQYF. DNA of the CDR3: TGCGCCAGCAGCAAACAGGGGGGCACCTACGAGCAGTACTTC.